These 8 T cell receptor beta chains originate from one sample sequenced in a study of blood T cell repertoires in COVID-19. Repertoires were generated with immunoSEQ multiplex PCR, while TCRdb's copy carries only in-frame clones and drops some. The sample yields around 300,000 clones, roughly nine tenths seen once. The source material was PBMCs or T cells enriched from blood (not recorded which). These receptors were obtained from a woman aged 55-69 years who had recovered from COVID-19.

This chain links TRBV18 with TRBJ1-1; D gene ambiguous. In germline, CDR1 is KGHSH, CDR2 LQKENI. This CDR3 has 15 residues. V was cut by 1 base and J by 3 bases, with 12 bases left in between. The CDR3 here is CASSPLEGRDTEAFF. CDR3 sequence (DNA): TGTGCCAGCTCACCACTTGAGGGTCGAGACACTGAAGCTTTCTTT.

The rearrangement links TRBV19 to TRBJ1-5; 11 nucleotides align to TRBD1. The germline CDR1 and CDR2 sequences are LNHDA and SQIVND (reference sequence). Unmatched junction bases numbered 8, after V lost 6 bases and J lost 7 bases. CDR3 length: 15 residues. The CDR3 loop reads CASSYVGTGGQPQHF. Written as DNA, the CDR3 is TGTGCCAGTAGCTACGTAGGGACAGGGGGGCAGCCCCAGCATTTT.

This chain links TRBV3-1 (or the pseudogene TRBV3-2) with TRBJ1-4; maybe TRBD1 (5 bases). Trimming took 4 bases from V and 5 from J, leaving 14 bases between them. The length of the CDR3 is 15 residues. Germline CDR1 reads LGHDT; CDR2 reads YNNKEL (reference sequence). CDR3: CASSPQTVLNEKLFF. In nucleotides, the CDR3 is TGTGCCAGCAGCCCCCAGACAGTGTTAAATGAAAAACTGTTTTTT.

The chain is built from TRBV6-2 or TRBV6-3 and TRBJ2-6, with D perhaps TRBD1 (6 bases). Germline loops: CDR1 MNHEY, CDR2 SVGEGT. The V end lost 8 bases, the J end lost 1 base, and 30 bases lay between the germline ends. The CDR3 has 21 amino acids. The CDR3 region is CASGPAWGRTTYYSGANVLTF. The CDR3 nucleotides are TGTGCCAGCGGCCCCGCCTGGGGGCGGACGACTTATTATTCTGGGGCCAACGTCCTGACTTTC.

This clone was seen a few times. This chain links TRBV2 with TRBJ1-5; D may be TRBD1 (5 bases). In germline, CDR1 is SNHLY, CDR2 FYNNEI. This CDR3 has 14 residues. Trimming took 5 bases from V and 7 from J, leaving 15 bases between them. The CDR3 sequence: CASSRQPGGQPQHF. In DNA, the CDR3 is TGTGCCAGCAGTCGACAGCCCGGGGGGCAGCCCCAGCATTTT.

The CDR3 loop is CSVDTGTGGTDTQYF. DNA for the CDR3: TGCAGCGTCGATACCGGGACAGGGGGCACAGATACGCAGTATTTT. The genes are TRBV29-1 and TRBJ2-3, with TRBD1 identical over 10 bases. CDR3 length: 15 residues. Germline trimming cut 6 bases from V and 1 base from J; bases unmatched to any gene: 7. Germline CDR1 reads SQVTM; CDR2 reads ANQGSEA.

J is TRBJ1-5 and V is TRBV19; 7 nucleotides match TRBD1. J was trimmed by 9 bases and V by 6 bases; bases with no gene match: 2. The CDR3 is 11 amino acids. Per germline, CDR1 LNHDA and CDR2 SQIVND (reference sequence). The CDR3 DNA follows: TGTGCCAGTAGGAGGACAGGGCCCCAGCATTTT. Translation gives CASRRTGPQHF.

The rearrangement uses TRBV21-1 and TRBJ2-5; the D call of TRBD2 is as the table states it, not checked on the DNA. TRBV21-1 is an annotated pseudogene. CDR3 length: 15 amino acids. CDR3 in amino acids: CASSKTSGSQETQYF. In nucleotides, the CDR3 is TGTGCCAGCAGCAAGACTAGCGGGAGTCAAGAGACCCAGTACTTC.